The 15 T cell receptor beta chains in this list originate from one sample, sequenced in a study of cytomegalovirus exposure and HLA in healthy donors. The PCR contained 60 Vbeta and 13 Jbeta primers. The assay was immunoSEQ multiplex PCR, and TCRdb's table has in-frame clones only and misses some. The sample carries over 120,000 clones, over 65% recorded once. Sequencing was performed on PBMCs. All receptors derive from a young man in good health and CMV-seropositive.

The chain is built from TRBV7-8 and TRBJ1-2; possibly TRBD1 for D (5 bases). The CDR3 loop spans 13 amino acids. V was pared by 4 bases and J by 5 bases, with 11 bases between. Germline CDR1 is SGHVS and CDR2 is FQNEAQ. In DNA, the CDR3 is TGTGCCAGCAGCTCGATTCAGGGATATGGCTACACCTTC. Translated, it gives CASSSIQGYGYTF.

V gene TRBV7-9 combines with J gene TRBJ2-3, with D possibly being TRBD2 (5 bases). V gave up 1 base and J gave up 0 bases, with 8 bases separating them. Germline CDR1 SEHNR, CDR2 FQNEAQ (reference sequence). The CDR3 consists of 15 residues. This chain's CDR3 is CASSLGPGSTDTQYF. The CDR3 bases are TGTGCCAGCAGCTTAGGGCCGGGGAGCACAGATACGCAGTATTTT. The full variable domain, with the rest looked up from reference TRBV7-9 and TRBJ2-3, is DTGVSQNPRHKITKRGQNVTFRCDPISEHNRLYWYRQTLGQGPEFLTYFQNEAQLEKSRLLSDRFSAERPKGSFSTLEIQRTEQGDSAMYLCASSLGPGSTDTQYFGPGTRLTVL.

The chain carries TRBV2 and TRBJ1-3; 7 positions match TRBD1. Trimming cost V 6 bases and J 0 bases; bases outside gene matches: 8. The germline CDR1 and CDR2 sequences are SNHLY and FYNNEI. The CDR3 sequence is 16 residues long. The CDR3 here is CASSPDRLSSGNTIYF. DNA for the CDR3: TGTGCCAGCAGCCCGGACAGGCTGAGCTCTGGAAACACCATATATTTT.

The chain has TRBV11-3 and TRBJ1-1; 9 bases are shared with TRBD1. The CDR3 totals 14 residues. The germline gives CDR1 SGHNT, CDR2 YENEEA. The ends lost 5 bases at V and 5 bases at J; junction bases unmatched: 6. The DNA for the CDR3 is TGTGCCAGCAGCCCGGGACAGGGTAAAACTGAAGCTTTCTTT. As protein: CASSPGQGKTEAFF.

There are a few counts of this clone. The chain links TRBV6-1 to TRBJ1-4; a possible D gene is TRBD1 (6 bases). The CDR3 is 13 amino acids. Deletions cut 7 bases from V and 6 bases from J, with 12 bases between. Germline V gene sequence: CDR1 MNHNS, CDR2 SASEGT. CDR3 protein: CASTLNRDEKLFF. CDR3 in DNA: TGTGCCAGCACCTTAAACAGGGATGAAAAACTGTTTTTT.

This chain joins TRBV5-4 and TRBJ2-5; perhaps TRBD2 as D (7 bases). Germline CDR1 reads SGHNT; CDR2 reads YYREEE (reference sequence). The length of the CDR3 is 15 residues. Trimming shortened V by 2 bases and J by 2 bases, and 13 bases separated the two germline ends. This CDR3 reads CASSFGGGNQETQYF. In nucleotides, the CDR3 is TGTGCCAGCAGCTTTGGGGGGGGCAATCAAGAGACCCAGTACTTC. The full variable domain, its missing parts supplied by reference TRBV5-4 and TRBJ2-5, is ETGVTQSPTHLIKTRGQQVTLRCSSQSGHNTVSWYQQALGQGPQFIFQYYREEENGRGNFPPRFSGLQFPNYSSELNVNALELDDSALYLCASSFGGGNQETQYFGPGTRLLVL.

The chain uses TRBV19 and TRBJ2-1, with 7 bases that match TRBD2. Trimming at V came to 1 base and at J to 7 bases, leaving 4 bases not matched to a gene. The CDR3 loop spans 14 amino acids. Germline CDR1 reads LNHDA; CDR2 reads SQIVND (reference sequence). The CDR3 loop is CASSIGEGWNEQFF. The CDR3 region has the DNA TGTGCCAGTAGTATAGGGGAGGGTTGGAATGAGCAGTTCTTC.

This clone was seen only a few times. The genes are TRBV28 and TRBJ2-1; the match to TRBD2 covers 9 bases. The V segment lost 2 bases and the J segment 4 bases; nucleotides outside the gene matches: 6. The CDR3 runs 16 residues. The germline V gene has CDR1 MDHEN and CDR2 SYDVKM. Written as DNA, the CDR3 is TGTGCCAGCAGTTTAGAGGTAGCGGGAGTTTACAATGAGCAGTTCTTC. This codes for CASSLEVAGVYNEQFF.

This clone was found a few times. This chain joins TRBV28 and TRBJ1-4, with 7 bases that match TRBD1. CDR1 and CDR2 from the germline V gene are MDHEN and SYDVKM. V was clipped by 5 bases and J by 5 bases; unmatched bases: 8. The CDR3 spans 15 residues. The CDR3 nucleotides are TGTGCCAGCAGTGACATGCCGGGACAGAATGAAAAACTGTTTTTT. This codes for CASSDMPGQNEKLFF.

This clone has a single count. The same CDR3 also results from other DNA sequences found in this sample. The chain is built from TRBV19 and TRBJ2-3; TRBD1 matches 10 bases. The ends lost 7 bases at V and 4 bases at J; junction bases unmatched: 5. The CDR3 length is 14 residues. Germline V lookup: CDR1 LNHDA, CDR2 SQIVND (reference sequence). The CDR3 DNA reads TGTGCCAGTACCCGGGACAGGGGAGCAGATACGCAGTATTTT. It codes for CASTRDRGADTQYF.

This clone was detected only a few times. The genes are TRBV5-1 and TRBJ2-6; possibly TRBD1 for D (6 bases). CDR1 SGHRS and CDR2 YFSETQ come from the germline V gene. V was trimmed by 5 bases and J by 1 base, leaving 7 bases between them. The CDR3 is 14 residues long. The CDR3 is CASSGTSGANVLTF. CDR3 DNA: TGCGCCAGCAGTGGGACATCTGGGGCCAACGTCCTGACTTTC.

This clone was seen more than once but under ten times. The rearrangement joins TRBV6-5 to TRBJ1-1, with TRBD1 as a possible D gene (6 bases). The length of the CDR3 is 15 residues. With 2 bases removed from V and 0 bases from J, the gap between germline ends came to 10 bases. Germline V gene data show CDR1 as MNHEY and CDR2 as SVGAGI. CDR3 loop: CASSYTGQLNTEAFF. The CDR3 bases are TGTGCCAGCAGTTACACCGGACAGCTGAACACTGAAGCTTTCTTT.

This chain links TRBV9 with TRBJ2-5, with TRBD2 matching over 9 bases. The DNA end is a closer match to TRBJ2-7, so the J assignment may be wrong. Germline V gene data show CDR1 as SGDLS and CDR2 as YYNGEE. The CDR3 runs to 15 residues. This CDR3 is CASSPRLAEAGEQYF. The CDR3 DNA is TGTGCCAGCAGCCCCAGACTAGCGGAGGCGGGCGAGCAGTACTTC.

The sample holds one count of this clone. The chain recombines TRBV28 with TRBJ2-7, with TRBD1 matching 10 bases. V shed 0 bases, J shed 4 bases, and the junction held 3 bases outside the gene matches. Per germline, CDR1 MDHEN and CDR2 SYDVKM. This CDR3 comprises 15 residues. The CDR3 spells CASSLWTGGTYEQYF. Written as DNA, the CDR3 is TGTGCCAGCAGTTTATGGACAGGGGGCACTTACGAGCAGTACTTC. The full variable domain, its missing parts supplied by reference TRBV28 and TRBJ2-7, is DVKVTQSSRYLVKRTGEKVFLECVQDMDHENMFWYRQDPGLGLRLIYFSYDVKMKEKGDIPEGYSVSREKKERFSLILESASTNQTSMYLCASSLWTGGTYEQYFGPGTRLTVT.

The chain has TRBV7-9 and TRBJ2-1; D might be TRBD2 (6 bases). In germline, CDR1 is SEHNR, CDR2 FQNEAQ (reference sequence). V gave up 3 bases and J gave up 6 bases, with 6 bases separating them. The CDR3 runs to 12 residues. The CDR3 region is CASSFSGNEQFF. Here the CDR3 DNA reads TGTGCCAGCAGCTTTAGCGGCAATGAGCAGTTCTTC.